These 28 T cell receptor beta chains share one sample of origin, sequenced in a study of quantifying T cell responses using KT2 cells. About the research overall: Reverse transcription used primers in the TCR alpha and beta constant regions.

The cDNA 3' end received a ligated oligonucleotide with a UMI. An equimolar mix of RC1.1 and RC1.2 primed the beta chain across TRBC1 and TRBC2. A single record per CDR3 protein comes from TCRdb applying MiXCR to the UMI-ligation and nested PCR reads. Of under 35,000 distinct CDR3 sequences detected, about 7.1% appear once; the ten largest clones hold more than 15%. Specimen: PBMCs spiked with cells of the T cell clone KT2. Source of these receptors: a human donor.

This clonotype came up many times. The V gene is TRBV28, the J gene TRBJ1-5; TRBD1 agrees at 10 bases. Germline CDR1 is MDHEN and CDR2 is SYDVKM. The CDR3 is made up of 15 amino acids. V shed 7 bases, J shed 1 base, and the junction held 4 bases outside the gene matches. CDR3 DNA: TGTGCCAGCACTCTGGACAGGGGGAGCAATCAGCCCCAGCATTTT. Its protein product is CASTLDRGSNQPQHF.

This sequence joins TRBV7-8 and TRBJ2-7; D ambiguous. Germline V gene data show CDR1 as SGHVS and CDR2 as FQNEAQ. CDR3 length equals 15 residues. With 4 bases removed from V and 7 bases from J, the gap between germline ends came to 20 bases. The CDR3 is CASSSLAPSSGEQYF. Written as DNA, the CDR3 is TGTGCCAGCAGCTCCTTGGCACCGAGTTCCGGGGAGCAGTACTTC.

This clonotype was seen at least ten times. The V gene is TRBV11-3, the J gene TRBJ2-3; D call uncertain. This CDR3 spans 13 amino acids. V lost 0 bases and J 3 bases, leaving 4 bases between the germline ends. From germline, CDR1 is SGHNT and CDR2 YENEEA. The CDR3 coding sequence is TGTGCCAGCAGCTTAGAAGGGACAGATACGCAGTATTTT. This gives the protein CASSLEGTDTQYF.

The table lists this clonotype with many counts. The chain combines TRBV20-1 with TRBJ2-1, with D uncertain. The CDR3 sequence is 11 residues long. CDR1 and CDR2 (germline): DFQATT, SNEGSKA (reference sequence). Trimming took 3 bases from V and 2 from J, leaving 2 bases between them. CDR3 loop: CSASPYNEQFF. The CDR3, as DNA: TGCAGTGCTAGCCCCTACAATGAGCAGTTCTTC.

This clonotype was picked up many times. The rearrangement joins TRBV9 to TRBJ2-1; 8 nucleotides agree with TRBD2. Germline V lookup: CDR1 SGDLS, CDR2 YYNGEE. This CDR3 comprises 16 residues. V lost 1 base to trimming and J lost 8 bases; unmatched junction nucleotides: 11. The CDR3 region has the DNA TGTGCCAGCAGCGTATCCCGACTAGCGCTACGCGATGAGCAGTTCTTC. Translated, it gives CASSVSRLALRDEQFF.

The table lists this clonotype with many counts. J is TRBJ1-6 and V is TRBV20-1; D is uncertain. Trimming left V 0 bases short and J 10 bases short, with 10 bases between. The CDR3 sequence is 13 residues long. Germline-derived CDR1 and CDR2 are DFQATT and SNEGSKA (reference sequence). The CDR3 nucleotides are TGCAGTGCTAGAGATCGTATTGACTCACCCCTCCACTTT. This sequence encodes CSARDRIDSPLHF.

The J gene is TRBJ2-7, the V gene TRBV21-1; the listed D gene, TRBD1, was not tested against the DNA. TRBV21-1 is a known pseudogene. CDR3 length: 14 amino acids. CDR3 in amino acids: CASRGIPWAYEQYF. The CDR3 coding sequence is TGTGCCAGCAGGGGGATCCCCTGGGCCTACGAGCAGTACTTC.

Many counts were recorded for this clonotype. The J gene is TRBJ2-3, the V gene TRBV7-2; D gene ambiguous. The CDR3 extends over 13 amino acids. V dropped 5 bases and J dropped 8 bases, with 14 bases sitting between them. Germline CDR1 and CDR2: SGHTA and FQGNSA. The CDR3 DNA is TGTGCCAGCAGCACCCACGCTCTTGGTACGCAGTATTTT. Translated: CASSTHALGTQYF.

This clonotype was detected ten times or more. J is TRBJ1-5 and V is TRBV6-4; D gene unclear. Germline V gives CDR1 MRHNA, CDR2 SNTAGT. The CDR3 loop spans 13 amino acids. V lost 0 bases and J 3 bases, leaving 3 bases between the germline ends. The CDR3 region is CASSDSANQPQHF. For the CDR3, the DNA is TGTGCCAGCAGTGACTCGGCCAATCAGCCCCAGCATTTT.

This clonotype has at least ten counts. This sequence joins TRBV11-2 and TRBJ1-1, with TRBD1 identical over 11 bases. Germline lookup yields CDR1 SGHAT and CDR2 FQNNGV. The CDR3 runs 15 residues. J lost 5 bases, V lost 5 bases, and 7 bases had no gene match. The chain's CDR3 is CASSRTGGSWTEAFF. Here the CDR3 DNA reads TGTGCCAGCAGCAGGACAGGGGGCTCTTGGACTGAAGCTTTCTTT.

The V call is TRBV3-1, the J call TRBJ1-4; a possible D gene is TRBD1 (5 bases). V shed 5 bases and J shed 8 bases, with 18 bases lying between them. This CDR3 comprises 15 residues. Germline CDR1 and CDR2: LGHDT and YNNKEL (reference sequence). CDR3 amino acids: CASSTQRGRDEKLFF. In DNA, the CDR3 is TGTGCCAGCAGCACACAACGCGGCAGGGACGAAAAACTGTTTTTT. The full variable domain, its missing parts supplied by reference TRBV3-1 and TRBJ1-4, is DTAVSQTPKYLVTQMGNDKSIKCEQNLGHDTMYWYKQDSKKFLKIMFSYNNKELIINETVPNRFSPKSPDKAHLNLHINSLELGDSAVYFCASSTQRGRDEKLFFGSGTQLSVL.

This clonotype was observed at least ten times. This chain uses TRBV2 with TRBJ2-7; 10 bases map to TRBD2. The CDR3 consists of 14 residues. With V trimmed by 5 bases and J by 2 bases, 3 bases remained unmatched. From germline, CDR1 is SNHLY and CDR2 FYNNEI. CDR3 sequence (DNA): TGTGCCAGCAGTACTAGCGGGACCACCTACGAGCAGTACTTC. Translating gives CASSTSGTTYEQYF.

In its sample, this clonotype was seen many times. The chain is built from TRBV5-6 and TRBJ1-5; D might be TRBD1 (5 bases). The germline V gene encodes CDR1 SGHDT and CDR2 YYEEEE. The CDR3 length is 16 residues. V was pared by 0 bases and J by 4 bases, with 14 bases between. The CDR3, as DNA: TGTGCCAGCAGCTTGGCCGGGACTCAATCTAATCAGCCCCAGCATTTT. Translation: CASSLAGTQSNQPQHF.

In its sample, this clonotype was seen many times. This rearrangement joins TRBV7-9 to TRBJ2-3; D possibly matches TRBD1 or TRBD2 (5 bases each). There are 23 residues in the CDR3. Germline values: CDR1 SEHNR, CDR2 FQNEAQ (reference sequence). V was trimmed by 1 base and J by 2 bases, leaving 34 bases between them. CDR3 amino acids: CASSLDAEGKGTSHPSLTDTQYF. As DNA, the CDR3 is TGTGCCAGCAGCTTAGATGCGGAAGGTAAAGGGACCTCGCATCCCTCACTCACAGATACGCAGTATTTT.

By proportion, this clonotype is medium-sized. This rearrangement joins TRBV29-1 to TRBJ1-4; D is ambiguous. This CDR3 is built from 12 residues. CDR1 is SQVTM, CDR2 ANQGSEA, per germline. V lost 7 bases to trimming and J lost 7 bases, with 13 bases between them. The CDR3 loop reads CSATAEAEKLFF. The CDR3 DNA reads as TGCAGCGCGACCGCGGAGGCTGAAAAACTGTTTTTT.

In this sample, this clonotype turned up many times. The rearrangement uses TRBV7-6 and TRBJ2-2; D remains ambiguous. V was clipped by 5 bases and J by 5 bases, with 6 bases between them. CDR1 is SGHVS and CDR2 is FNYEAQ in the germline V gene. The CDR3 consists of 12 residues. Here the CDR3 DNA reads TGTGCCAGCAGCCCCGTGACCGGGGAGCTGTTTTTT. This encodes CASSPVTGELFF.

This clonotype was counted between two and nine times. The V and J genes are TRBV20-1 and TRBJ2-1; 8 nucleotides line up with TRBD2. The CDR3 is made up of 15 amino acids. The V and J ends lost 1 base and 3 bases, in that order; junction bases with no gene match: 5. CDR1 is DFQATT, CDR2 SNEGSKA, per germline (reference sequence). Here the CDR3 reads CSARVRLAGYNEQFF. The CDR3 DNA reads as TGCAGTGCTAGAGTCAGGCTAGCGGGCTACAATGAGCAGTTCTTC.

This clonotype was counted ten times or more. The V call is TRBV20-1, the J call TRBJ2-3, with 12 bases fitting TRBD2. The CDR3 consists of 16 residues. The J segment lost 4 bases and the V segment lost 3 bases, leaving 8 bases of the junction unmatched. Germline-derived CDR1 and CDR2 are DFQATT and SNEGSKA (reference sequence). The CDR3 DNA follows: TGCAGTGCTAGTCTGGCTAGCGGGAGGGCCTCAGATACGCAGTATTTT. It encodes CSASLASGRASDTQYF.

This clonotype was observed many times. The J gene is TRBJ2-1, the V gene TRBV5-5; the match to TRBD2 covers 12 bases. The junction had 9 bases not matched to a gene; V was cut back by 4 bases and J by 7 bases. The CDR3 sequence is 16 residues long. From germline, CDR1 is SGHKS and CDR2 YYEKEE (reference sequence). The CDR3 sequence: CASSPLAGGQGNEQFF. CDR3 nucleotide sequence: TGTGCCAGCAGCCCACTAGCGGGAGGACAGGGAAATGAGCAGTTCTTC.

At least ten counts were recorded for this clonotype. CDR3 sequence reads: CASSLSPGGNQPQHF. In nucleotides, the CDR3 is TGTGCCAGCAGTCTATCGCCAGGGGGCAATCAGCCCCAGCATTTT. V and J are TRBV12-3 or TRBV12-4 and TRBJ1-5; perhaps TRBD1 as D (6 bases). The CDR3 consists of 15 residues. Deletions cut 5 bases from V and 2 bases from J, with 13 bases between.

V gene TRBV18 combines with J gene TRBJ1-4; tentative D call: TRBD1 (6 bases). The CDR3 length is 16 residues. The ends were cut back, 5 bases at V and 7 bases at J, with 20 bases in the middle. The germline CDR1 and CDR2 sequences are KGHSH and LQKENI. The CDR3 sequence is CASSTNPGQGAEKLFF. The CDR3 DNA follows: TGTGCCAGCTCAACGAATCCGGGACAAGGGGCTGAAAAACTGTTTTTT.

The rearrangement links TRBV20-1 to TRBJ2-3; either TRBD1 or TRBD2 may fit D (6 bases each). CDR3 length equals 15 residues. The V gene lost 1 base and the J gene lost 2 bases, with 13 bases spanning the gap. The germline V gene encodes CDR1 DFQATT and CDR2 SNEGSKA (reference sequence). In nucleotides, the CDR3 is TGCAGTGCTAGAGCTATGGGGGGCCCCACAGATACGCAGTATTTT. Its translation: CSARAMGGPTDTQYF.

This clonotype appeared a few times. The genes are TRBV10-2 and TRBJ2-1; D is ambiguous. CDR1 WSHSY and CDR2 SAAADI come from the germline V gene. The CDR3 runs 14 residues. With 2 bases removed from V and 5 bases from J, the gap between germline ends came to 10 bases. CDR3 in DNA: TGCGCCAGCAGTGAGGTTTACGGAGACAATGAGCAGTTCTTC. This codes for CASSEVYGDNEQFF.

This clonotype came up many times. The CDR3 loop is CASSQSVLAGGLYTDTQYF. CDR3 DNA: TGTGCCAGCAGCCAAAGCGTCCTAGCGGGAGGCCTTTACACAGATACGCAGTATTTT. The rearrangement uses TRBV3-1 and TRBJ2-3, with TRBD2 matching over 11 bases. V dropped 2 bases and J dropped 2; count of bases not matched to a gene: 12. From germline, CDR1 is LGHDT and CDR2 YNNKEL (reference sequence). The CDR3 is made up of 19 amino acids.

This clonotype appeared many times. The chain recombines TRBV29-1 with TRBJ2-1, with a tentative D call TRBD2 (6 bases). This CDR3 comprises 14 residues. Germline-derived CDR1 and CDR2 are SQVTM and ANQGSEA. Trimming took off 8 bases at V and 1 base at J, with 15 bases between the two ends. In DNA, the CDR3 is TGCAGCTCCATTACCGGGGGATCCTACAATGAGCAGTTCTTC. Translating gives CSSITGGSYNEQFF.

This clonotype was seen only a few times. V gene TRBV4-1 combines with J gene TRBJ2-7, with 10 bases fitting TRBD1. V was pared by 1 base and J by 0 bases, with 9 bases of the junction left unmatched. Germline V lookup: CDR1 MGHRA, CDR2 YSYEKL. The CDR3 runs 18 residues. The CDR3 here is CASSQAPLGQGNSYEQYF. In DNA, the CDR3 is TGCGCCAGCAGCCAAGCTCCTCTGGGACAGGGGAACTCCTACGAGCAGTACTTC.

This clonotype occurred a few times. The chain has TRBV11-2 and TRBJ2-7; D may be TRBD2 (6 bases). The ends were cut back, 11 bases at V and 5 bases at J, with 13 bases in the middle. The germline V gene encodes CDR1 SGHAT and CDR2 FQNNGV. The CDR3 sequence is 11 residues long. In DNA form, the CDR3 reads TGTGCCTCGGAGGGTATCGACGAGCAGTACTTC. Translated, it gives CASEGIDEQYF. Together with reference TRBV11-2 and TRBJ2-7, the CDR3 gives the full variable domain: EAGVAQSPRYKIIEKRQSVAFWCNPISGHATLYWYQQILGQGPKLLIQFQNNGVVDDSQLPKDRFSAERLKGVDSTLKIQPAKLEDSAVYLCASEGIDEQYFGPGTRLTVT.

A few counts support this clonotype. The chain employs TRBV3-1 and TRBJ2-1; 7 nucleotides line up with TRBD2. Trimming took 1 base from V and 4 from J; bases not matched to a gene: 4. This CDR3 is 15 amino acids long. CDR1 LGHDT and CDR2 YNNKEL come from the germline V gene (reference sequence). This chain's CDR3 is CASSQGGGRYNEQFF. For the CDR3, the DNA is TGTGCCAGCAGCCAAGGCGGGGGTAGGTACAATGAGCAGTTCTTC.